Listed below are T cell receptor beta chains from one sample, sequenced in a study of blood T cell repertoires in COVID-19. Produced via immunoSEQ multiplex PCR; TCRdb's table is partial and in-frame only. This sample has 35,000 to 50,000 clones, with roughly 87% found just once. The sequenced material came from peripheral blood. These receptors were taken from a man in his sixties with active COVID-19. Both conserved end residues are part of each CDR3. The order of the fields is clone size, V gene, J gene, D gene, CDR3 DNA, CDR3 protein. D genes are given only for firm matches. Size is stated for part of the rows, as once, few or many counts, or as a class when the clone is expanded.

abundance: -
v_gene: TRBV7-9
j_gene: TRBJ2-4
d_gene: -
CDR3nt: TGTGCCAGCAGCTTCGGGGGTTATTCGGACATTCAGTACTTC
CDR3aa: CASSFGGYSDIQYF

abundance: -
v_gene: TRBV4-3
j_gene: TRBJ1-1
d_gene: -
CDR3nt: TGCGCCAGCAGCCAAGATGGAGGCAGCTACACTGAAGCTTTCTTT
CDR3aa: CASSQDGGSYTEAFF

abundance: -
v_gene: TRBV13
j_gene: TRBJ1-1
d_gene: TRBD1
CDR3nt: TGTGCCAGTAAGGAGAGGGGGCGCCCCAAGGCTGAAGCTTTCTTT
CDR3aa: CASKERGRPKAEAFF

abundance: -
v_gene: TRBV11-3
j_gene: TRBJ2-2
d_gene: -
CDR3nt: TGTGCCAGCAGCGCGGGTACAGGGCCCGGGGAGCTGTTTTTT
CDR3aa: CASSAGTGPGELFF

abundance: -
v_gene: TRBV4-2
j_gene: TRBJ2-7
d_gene: TRBD1
CDR3nt: TGTGCCAGCAGCCAAGTCCGGGACAGCTTCTCCTACGAGCAGTACTTC
CDR3aa: CASSQVRDSFSYEQYF

abundance: -
v_gene: TRBV2
j_gene: TRBJ1-6
d_gene: -
CDR3nt: TGTGCCAGCATTTGGGAGGCGGGGGCGTCTTCACCCCTCCACTTT
CDR3aa: CASIWEAGASSPLHF

abundance: -
v_gene: TRBV7-9
j_gene: TRBJ2-7
d_gene: TRBD1
CDR3nt: TGTGCCAGCAGCTTAGGGACAGGGGTCTACGAGCAGTACTTC
CDR3aa: CASSLGTGVYEQYF

abundance: -
v_gene: TRBV9
j_gene: TRBJ1-2
d_gene: -
CDR3nt: TGTGCCAGCAGCACCCTACCAGGGGCGGACTATGGCTACACCTTC
CDR3aa: CASSTLPGADYGYTF

abundance: -
v_gene: TRBV19
j_gene: TRBJ1-2
d_gene: TRBD1
CDR3nt: TGTGCCAGTAGTGGCGACGGGACAGGGGGCCTTATCAACTATGGCTACACCTTC
CDR3aa: CASSGDGTGGLINYGYTF

abundance: -
v_gene: TRBV10-3
j_gene: TRBJ1-1
d_gene: -
CDR3nt: TGTGCCATCAGTGACGGGAGGGGTTACCCTGAAGCTTTCTTT
CDR3aa: CAISDGRGYPEAFF

abundance: -
v_gene: TRBV18
j_gene: TRBJ2-5
d_gene: TRBD2
CDR3nt: TGTGCCAGCTCACCGGGGCTAGCGGGAGGAACGGAGACCCAGTACTTC
CDR3aa: CASSPGLAGGTETQYF

abundance: once
v_gene: TRBV11-2
j_gene: TRBJ2-1
d_gene: -
CDR3nt: TGTGCCAGCAGCTTAGGTCAGACCTACAATGAGCAGTTCTTC
CDR3aa: CASSLGQTYNEQFF

abundance: medium-sized
v_gene: TRBV27
j_gene: TRBJ2-7
d_gene: -
CDR3nt: TGTGCCAGCTTCGTCGCGTCCTACGAGCAGTACTTC
CDR3aa: CASFVASYEQYF

abundance: -
v_gene: TRBV5-6
j_gene: TRBJ2-1
d_gene: TRBD1
CDR3nt: TGTGCCAGCAGCTTGATGGTGGGACAGGCTACCTACAATGAGCAGTTCTTC
CDR3aa: CASSLMVGQATYNEQFF

abundance: -
v_gene: TRBV7-9
j_gene: TRBJ1-1
d_gene: -
CDR3nt: TGTGCCAGCAGCTTAGACAGCATGAACACTGAAGCTTTCTTT
CDR3aa: CASSLDSMNTEAFF

abundance: once
v_gene: TRBV6-5
j_gene: TRBJ1-4
d_gene: TRBD1
CDR3nt: TGTGCCAGCAGTCGACAGGGGACTAATGAAAAACTGTTTTTT
CDR3aa: CASSRQGTNEKLFF

abundance: large
v_gene: TRBV5-1
j_gene: TRBJ2-3
d_gene: TRBD2
CDR3nt: TGCGCCAGCAGCTTCTTCCTTTCTAGCGGGCTTTACGCTAGCACAGATACGCAGTATTTT
CDR3aa: CASSFFLSSGLYASTDTQYF

abundance: -
v_gene: TRBV5-4
j_gene: TRBJ1-6
d_gene: TRBD1
CDR3nt: TGTGCCAGCAGCTTGCTGACAGGGCAAAATTCACCCCTCCACTTT
CDR3aa: CASSLLTGQNSPLHF

abundance: -
v_gene: TRBV21-1
j_gene: TRBJ2-5
d_gene: -
CDR3nt: TGTGCCAGCAGCCCCGGGAAAGGGGGCGGGGAGGCCCAGTACTTC
CDR3aa: CASSPGKGGGEAQYF

abundance: -
v_gene: TRBV27
j_gene: TRBJ1-5
d_gene: -
CDR3nt: TGTGCCAGCAGTTTATCGGACTTGGGCAATCAGCCCCAGCATTTT
CDR3aa: CASSLSDLGNQPQHF

abundance: -
v_gene: TRBV7-2
j_gene: TRBJ2-2
d_gene: TRBD2
CDR3nt: TGTGCCAGCAGCCCCGCGTCTAGCGGGGTAGTGTTCGGGGAGCTGTTTTTT
CDR3aa: CASSPASSGVVFGELFF

abundance: -
v_gene: TRBV5-6
j_gene: TRBJ2-7
d_gene: -
CDR3nt: TGTGCCAGCAGCTCCCGTCATACTGGCTCCTACGAGCAGTACTTC
CDR3aa: CASSSRHTGSYEQYF

abundance: -
v_gene: TRBV6-6
j_gene: TRBJ2-7
d_gene: -
CDR3nt: TGTGCCAGCAGTATCGGACATACCTACGAGCAGTACTTC
CDR3aa: CASSIGHTYEQYF

abundance: -
v_gene: TRBV3-1/TRBV3-2
j_gene: TRBJ2-3
d_gene: TRBD2
CDR3nt: TGTGCCTCCCGCCCGGGACTAGCGGGGACTAGCACAGATACGCAGTATTTT
CDR3aa: CASRPGLAGTSTDTQYF

abundance: -
v_gene: TRBV6-2/TRBV6-3
j_gene: TRBJ1-6
d_gene: TRBD1
CDR3nt: TGTGCCAGCAGCCTTACCGGGACAGGGGTTCACTTT
CDR3aa: CASSLTGTGVHF

abundance: -
v_gene: TRBV7-3
j_gene: TRBJ2-1
d_gene: TRBD2
CDR3nt: TGTGCCAGCAGCCCTAGCGGGGGCCACTCCTACAATGAGCAGTTCTTC
CDR3aa: CASSPSGGHSYNEQFF

abundance: -
v_gene: TRBV5-4
j_gene: TRBJ1-1
d_gene: TRBD1
CDR3nt: TGTGCCAGCAGCTTGCAGGCAGGGGGGTACACTGAAGCTTTCTTT
CDR3aa: CASSLQAGGYTEAFF

abundance: once
v_gene: TRBV5-4
j_gene: TRBJ2-1
d_gene: TRBD2
CDR3nt: TGTGCCAGCAGCTCCCAGCGGGGGTTTATGTACAATGAGCAGTTCTTC
CDR3aa: CASSSQRGFMYNEQFF

abundance: -
v_gene: TRBV12-5
j_gene: TRBJ2-2
d_gene: -
CDR3nt: TGTGCTAGCTCGAAACAGGGAACCGGGGAGCTGTTTTTT
CDR3aa: CASSKQGTGELFF

abundance: -
v_gene: TRBV27
j_gene: TRBJ2-3
d_gene: TRBD2
CDR3nt: TGTGCCAGCAGTCTTCGGACTAGCGGGAGGGCCACAGATACGCAGTATTTT
CDR3aa: CASSLRTSGRATDTQYF

abundance: -
v_gene: TRBV5-6
j_gene: TRBJ1-5
d_gene: -
CDR3nt: TGTGCCAGCAGCTTGGGCAGGTACAATCAGCCCCAGCATTTT
CDR3aa: CASSLGRYNQPQHF

abundance: -
v_gene: TRBV7-8
j_gene: TRBJ1-1
d_gene: -
CDR3nt: TGTGCCAGCAGCTTAGTCGGAGGGAACACTGAAGCTTTCTTT
CDR3aa: CASSLVGGNTEAFF

abundance: -
v_gene: TRBV18
j_gene: TRBJ1-2
d_gene: -
CDR3nt: TGTGCCAGCTCACCACCGGAACGACAAGCCTATGGCTACACCTTC
CDR3aa: CASSPPERQAYGYTF

abundance: -
v_gene: TRBV6-5
j_gene: TRBJ2-2
d_gene: -
CDR3nt: TGTGCCAGCAGGTTGGGAGGCGCGAACACCGGGGAGCTGTTTTTT
CDR3aa: CASRLGGANTGELFF

abundance: once
v_gene: TRBV10-2
j_gene: TRBJ1-1
d_gene: TRBD1
CDR3nt: TGCGCCAGCAGTTGGGACAGGAACACTGAAGCTTTCTTT
CDR3aa: CASSWDRNTEAFF

abundance: -
v_gene: TRBV18
j_gene: TRBJ1-1
d_gene: -
CDR3nt: TGTGCCAGCTCACTCGCCAGGAACACTGAAGCTTTCTTT
CDR3aa: CASSLARNTEAFF

abundance: -
v_gene: TRBV10-3
j_gene: TRBJ1-1
d_gene: TRBD1
CDR3nt: TGTGCCATCAGAGCAACCGGGACAGGAAACCCCGAAGCTTTCTTT
CDR3aa: CAIRATGTGNPEAFF

abundance: -
v_gene: TRBV5-1
j_gene: TRBJ1-4
d_gene: TRBD1
CDR3nt: TGCGCCAGCAGCTTGGCCGGGACAGATAATGAAAAACTGTTTTTT
CDR3aa: CASSLAGTDNEKLFF

abundance: -
v_gene: TRBV18
j_gene: TRBJ1-5
d_gene: -
CDR3nt: TGTGCCAGCTCAGCCAGGGGTAGCAATCAGCCCCAGCATTTT
CDR3aa: CASSARGSNQPQHF

abundance: few
v_gene: TRBV3-1/TRBV3-2
j_gene: TRBJ2-7
d_gene: TRBD2
CDR3nt: TGTGCCAGCAGCCAGGTGGGACTAGCGACTGGCTACGAGCAGTACTTC
CDR3aa: CASSQVGLATGYEQYF

abundance: -
v_gene: TRBV28
j_gene: TRBJ2-7
d_gene: TRBD1
CDR3nt: TGTGCCAGCAGTGGACAGGTGCGTTACGAGCAGTACTTC
CDR3aa: CASSGQVRYEQYF

abundance: -
v_gene: TRBV7-2
j_gene: TRBJ2-3
d_gene: TRBD1
CDR3nt: TGTGCCAGCAGCATCACGACAGGGATGGGGACAGATACGCAGTATTTT
CDR3aa: CASSITTGMGTDTQYF

abundance: -
v_gene: TRBV5-1
j_gene: TRBJ2-6
d_gene: TRBD1
CDR3nt: TGCGCCAGCAGACCCACAGGGGGCGCGCTCTCTGGGGCCAACGTCCTGACTTTC
CDR3aa: CASRPTGGALSGANVLTF